The clone carrying this T cell receptor (beta chain) occurred a few times. Using its own MiXCR run on the RT-PCR reads, TCRdb lists one record per CDR3 protein. The sample includes about 680,000 distinct CDR3 sequences, around 14% seen only once; the top ten take roughly 3.6%. This CDR3 comprises 12 residues. Trimming removed 9 bases from V and 4 bases from J, with 7 bases in between. Looked up from germline, CDR1 is SGHVS and CDR2 is FQNEAQ. The source is a female donor in good health, serving as a healthy control. The source material was memory CD4+ T cells from blood. The J gene is TRBJ1-6, the V gene TRBV7-8; no firm D call. The CDR3 nucleotides are TGTGCCAGTACAGTTTATAATTCACCCCTCCACTTT. Protein product: CASTVYNSPLHF.